A selection of T cell receptor beta chains follows, all from one sample in a study of blood T cell repertoires in COVID-19. The table came from immunoSEQ multiplex PCR; TCRdb's copy has only in-frame clones and leaves some out. In the table there are about 180,000 clones, more than 75% of which are singletons. Material for sequencing was peripheral blood. The receptors were gathered from a person aged 70 to 85 with COVID-19, enrolled during active disease. CDR3s include the opening cysteine and the closing phenylalanine or tryptophan. Each record gives: clone size, V gene, D gene, J gene, CDR3 protein, CDR3 DNA. A D gene is named only where the DNA matches it firmly. Size is omitted from some rows. Given values are once, few, many or a class for expanded clones.

.	TRBV28	.	TRBJ2-7	CASRYLGHYEQYF	TGTGCCAGCAGATACCTAGGACACTACGAGCAGTACTTC
.	TRBV6-4	.	TRBJ1-5	CASSYNRDQPQHF	TGTGCCAGCAGCTATAACAGAGATCAGCCCCAGCATTTT
.	TRBV11-2	.	TRBJ1-3	CASSLSGNTIYF	TGTGCCAGCAGCCTCTCTGGAAACACCATATATTTT
.	TRBV19	TRBD1	TRBJ1-1	CASSGTVNTEAFF	TGTGCCAGTAGCGGGACAGTCAACACTGAAGCTTTCTTT
few	TRBV7-3	TRBD1	TRBJ1-2	CASSSGTGVDGYTF	TGTGCCAGCAGCTCAGGGACAGGGGTGGATGGCTACACCTTC
once	TRBV6-2/TRBV6-3	.	TRBJ2-1	CASSYLGGIDEQFF	TGTGCCAGCAGTTATTTAGGGGGAATCGATGAGCAGTTCTTC
.	TRBV14	TRBD1	TRBJ2-4	CASSRTLTGAKNIQYF	TGTGCCAGCAGCCGAACGCTGACAGGGGCCAAAAACATTCAGTACTTC
.	TRBV6-2/TRBV6-3	TRBD1	TRBJ1-5	CASSYSKQGADQPQHF	TGTGCCAGCAGTTACTCGAAGCAGGGGGCAGATCAGCCCCAGCATTTT
.	TRBV11-3	TRBD1	TRBJ2-3	CASSSRQGTGTDTQYF	TGTGCCAGCAGCTCACGACAGGGGACGGGCACAGATACGCAGTATTTT
.	TRBV21-1	.	TRBJ1-5	CASSKGTGGYRPQHF	TGTGCCAGCAGCAAAGGGACAGGGGGATATAGGCCCCAGCATTTT
.	TRBV9	.	TRBJ2-3	CASSFTGTSDNTQYF	TGTGCCAGCAGCTTTACCGGGACTTCAGACAATACGCAGTATTTT
.	TRBV6-2/TRBV6-3	.	TRBJ1-6	CASSYPASRGNSPLHF	TGTGCCAGCAGTTACCCTGCAAGCAGAGGTAACTCACCCCTCCACTTT
.	TRBV9	TRBD1	TRBJ2-7	CASSPHVTGGLGEQYF	TGTGCCAGCAGCCCCCACGTGACAGGGGGCCTGGGCGAGCAGTACTTC
.	TRBV21-1	.	TRBJ2-3	CASSRGSGAKTSTDTQYF	TGTGCCAGCAGCCGGGGGTCTGGAGCAAAAACTAGCACAGATACGCAGTATTTT
.	TRBV7-3	.	TRBJ2-7	CASSPNGGPYEQYF	TGTGCCAGCAGCCCGAACGGGGGTCCCTACGAGCAGTACTTC
.	TRBV14	.	TRBJ2-1	CASSQDQGNYNEQFF	TGTGCCAGCAGCCAAGACCAGGGTAACTACAATGAGCAGTTCTTC
.	TRBV30	.	TRBJ2-5	CAWTPRQVLAQYF	TGTGCCTGGACTCCTCGACAGGTCTTGGCCCAGTACTTC
.	TRBV19	.	TRBJ1-2	CASTQVGILNYGYTF	TGTGCCAGCACCCAGGTCGGGATATTAAACTATGGCTACACCTTC
.	TRBV5-1	TRBD2	TRBJ2-1	CASSLLSSGNNEQFF	TGCGCCAGCAGCTTGCTTTCTAGCGGGAACAATGAGCAGTTCTTC
.	TRBV11-2	.	TRBJ2-3	CASSPAAGFSTDTQYF	TGTGCCAGCAGCCCCGCGGCGGGATTTAGCACAGATACGCAGTATTTT
once	TRBV7-3	.	TRBJ2-6	CASSSETRSGANVLTF	TGTGCCAGCAGCTCCGAGACTCGCTCTGGGGCCAACGTCCTGACTTTC
.	TRBV6-2/TRBV6-3	.	TRBJ2-7	CASSNGKGHEGYEQYF	TGTGCCAGCAGCAACGGGAAGGGTCATGAGGGATACGAGCAGTACTTC
few	TRBV7-9	.	TRBJ2-7	CASSLVPENSYEQYF	TGTGCCAGCAGCTTAGTACCAGAAAACTCCTACGAGCAGTACTTC
.	TRBV5-1	.	TRBJ2-1	CASSLGTLNYNEQFF	TGCGCCAGCAGCTTGGGGACACTGAACTACAATGAGCAGTTCTTC
.	TRBV4-2	TRBD2	TRBJ2-7	CASSRGAGGYVEQYF	TGTGCCAGCAGCCGCGGGGCGGGGGGGTATGTCGAGCAGTACTTC
medium-sized	TRBV28	TRBD2	TRBJ2-3	CASSPPSGASTDTQYF	TGTGCCAGCAGTCCCCCTAGCGGGGCTAGCACAGATACGCAGTATTTT
.	TRBV4-2	.	TRBJ1-4	CASSQERQGYEKLFF	TGTGCCAGCAGCCAAGAACGCCAGGGTTATGAAAAACTGTTTTTT
.	TRBV6-2/TRBV6-3	TRBD1	TRBJ1-1	CASSGPDRGSPEAFF	TGTGCCAGCAGTGGCCCTGACAGGGGAAGTCCTGAAGCTTTCTTT
.	TRBV6-5	TRBD2	TRBJ2-7	CATLGDGGSYEQYF	TGTGCCACCCTGGGGGACGGGGGGTCCTACGAGCAGTACTTC
.	TRBV28	TRBD1	TRBJ2-5	CASSTSGGAYQETQYF	TGTGCCAGCAGTACCTCAGGGGGCGCGTATCAAGAGACCCAGTACTTC
.	TRBV5-1	TRBD2	TRBJ2-6	CASTLGGAGANVLTF	TGCGCCAGCACCCTCGGGGGGGCTGGGGCCAACGTCCTGACTTTC
.	TRBV7-2	TRBD2	TRBJ2-1	CASGTGTSYEQFF	TGTGCCAGCGGCACCGGGACTAGCTATGAGCAGTTCTTC
.	TRBV6-6	TRBD2	TRBJ2-3	CASSYYGGATDTQYF	TGTGCCAGCAGTTACTACGGGGGGGCTACAGATACGCAGTATTTT
once	TRBV12-3/TRBV12-4	.	TRBJ1-2	CASSPQGLVTF	TGTGCCAGCAGTCCCCAGGGGTTAGTAACCTTC
once	TRBV19	.	TRBJ2-3	CASSISGPTDTQYF	TGTGCCAGTAGTATAAGCGGGCCCACAGATACGCAGTATTTT
.	TRBV19	.	TRBJ1-6	CASSTRASPLHF	TGTGCCAGTAGTACCAGGGCCTCACCCCTCCACTTT
once	TRBV4-1	.	TRBJ1-3	CASSQEVADSGNTIYF	TGCGCCAGCAGCCAAGAGGTGGCAGACTCTGGAAACACCATATATTTT
few	TRBV6-1	.	TRBJ2-2	CASSEALNTGELFF	TGTGCCAGCAGTGAAGCGCTAAACACCGGGGAGCTGTTTTTT
.	TRBV27	.	TRBJ1-1	CASSLMGATSLNTEAFF	TGTGCCAGCAGCCTAATGGGGGCAACCAGCTTGAACACTGAAGCTTTCTTT
.	TRBV27	.	TRBJ1-2	CASSLSTENYGYTF	TGTGCCAGCAGTTTATCAACTGAGAACTATGGCTACACCTTC
.	TRBV5-1	.	TRBJ2-5	CASSLQGEETQYF	TGCGCCAGCAGCCTCCAGGGTGAAGAGACCCAGTACTTC
.	TRBV5-4	TRBD1	TRBJ2-1	CASSGTTGRDNEQFF	TGTGCCAGCAGCGGAACGACAGGGCGAGACAATGAGCAGTTCTTC
few	TRBV7-2	TRBD1	TRBJ1-3	CASSLWDRNSGNTIYF	TGTGCCAGCAGCTTATGGGACAGGAACTCTGGAAACACCATATATTTT
.	TRBV28	.	TRBJ1-2	CASSFNGPYGYTF	TGTGCCAGCAGTTTTAATGGGCCCTATGGCTACACCTTC
.	TRBV28	TRBD1	TRBJ2-7	CASSRNRGPYEQYF	TGTGCCAGCAGCAGGAACAGGGGACCCTACGAGCAGTACTTC